This T cell receptor (beta chain) comes out of a study of cytomegalovirus exposure and HLA in healthy donors (dated by TCRdb to 2016 to 2017). Study-wide context: According to an earlier analysis of around 600 of the donors, some 180 million T cells yielded over 90 million unique TCR beta sequences and approximately 280 Gb of sequence data. The study used immunosequencing to profile the T cell repertoires of approximately 650 subjects and linked those repertoires to cytomegalovirus serostatus. HLA typing covered class I and class II loci at four-digit resolution. Of the roughly 400 genotyped donors, 65% to 90% were placed in the genetic ancestry cluster associated with self-reported Caucasian donors. Roughly 300 gigabases of sequencing data and 91 million or so unique TCR sequences made up an early release that covered 500 to 700 HLA-typed donors. Donor age, sex, ethnicity and CMV serostatus were collected together with the repertoire data. An earlier analysis of 587 of the donors used high-throughput TCR beta sequencing to judge whether each TCR beta V gene segment behaved as functional or pseudogenic. The later analysis used no new phenotypic data to find candidate immune exposures, relying instead on TCR beta sequences and their occurrence across donors. The number of donors typed differed by locus, with about 629-640 for A, B, C, DRB1 and DQB1, around 520 for DQA1, approximately 570 for DPA1, and approximately 470 for DPB1. To predict cytomegalovirus infection status, the study brought together high-throughput TCR immunosequencing, statistical association of individual TCRs with disease status, and machine learning. To study patterns of TCR occurrence, a later analysis re-analyzed previously published TCR beta repertoires from 500 to 850 donors and added high-resolution HLA genotyping. All discovery cohort repertoires had been generated using a single sequencing platform. A later genetic analysis used genome-wide SNP genotypes for about three fifths of the roughly 700 donors, treating that subset as a discovery cohort. Among roughly 400 genotyped donors of the cohort, an average of around 240,000 unique TCR beta nucleotide sequences was sequenced per donor, of which about 19% were non-productive. Several DR-DQ haplotypes were handled as single units for association and clustering, since linkage in the cohort was strong. The study aimed to test whether cataloging public T cell receptors could reveal signatures of past pathogen exposure. Along with the roughly 670-subject first cohort, a separate validation cohort of some 130 different subjects was used. Overall study results and their limits: CMV serostatus was the only immune exposure information available for the cohort. Three of the identified cytomegalovirus-associated TCR beta chains were confirmed in vitro to be specific for cytomegalovirus antigens. Most CMV-associated TCR beta chains appeared to be HLA-restricted in a later analysis, and the HLA associations seemed to be driven largely by CMV exposure. In a later analysis, HLA-associated TCR beta chains showed more clonal expansion and lower generation probabilities than non-associated chains that were equally common. A later analysis reported that several top co-occurrence clusters appeared linked to parvovirus B19, influenza, CMV and Epstein-Barr virus. In an earlier analysis of more than 500 of the donors, most TCR beta V segments appeared in productive rearrangements about 87% or about 30% of the time, broadly matching IMGT annotations. A total of 150 or so TCR beta chains were listed by the study as associated with cytomegalovirus. A further reported finding was that TCR beta sequences accurately predicted the HLA-A and HLA-B alleles for most subjects in the first cohort. Across donors, most TCR sequences were observed very rarely, whereas some public TCRs were present in many individuals. Presence/absence analyses assumed roughly uniform sequencing depth across donors, an assumption that may not hold. Correlated functional status among segregating V segments might reflect linkage disequilibrium, but an unknown experimental factor could not be ruled out. The classifier was reported to diagnose cytomegalovirus status with high specificity and sensitivity in both the original cohort and the validation cohort. Some IMGT-functional V segments, including TRBV6-2 and TRBV6-3, could not be distinguished by the 87-base-pair reads and were therefore excluded. A cluster of highly shared sequence variants was judged likely to represent a technical artifact of the sequencing pipeline. In a later genetic analysis, fewer N-insertions in productive TCRs were reported among donors in an Asian-associated ancestry cluster than the roughly 700-donor mean. In a later genetic analysis, a missense DCLRE1C variant was associated with V-gene and J-gene trimming of TCR beta chains, and the association was replicated in an independent cohort. According to a later analysis, TCR association rates differed among HLA loci, with DRB1 alleles showing the most associated TCRs and HLA-C alleles showing the fewest. Assigning TCR associations to individual alleles was difficult when HLA alleles, especially DR and DQ, strongly co-occurred. Specific HLA alleles were associated with 15,000 to 20,000 TCR beta sequences at a false discovery rate of 0.05 in a later analysis. About 17 rarely observed V segments, including chromosome 9 orphons, were excluded from the earlier analysis of about 500 of the donors because counts were too low. According to the authors, the approach could potentially be generalized to other disease states and immunological phenotypes. HLA typing was unavailable for some donors at each locus, so association tests used only the typed subset. In this cohort, only TCR beta chains were sequenced, and detectable features were limited by the absence of alpha or paired-chain data.

The CDR3 starts with the cysteine, ends with the phenylalanine, and has 15 residues. Just CDR3 DNA is preserved here, 45 bases in frame from base 1. The germline V gene (reference sequence) supplies CDR1 LNHDA and CDR2 SQIVND. V has 7 bases trimmed and J has 1 base trimmed; junction bases matching no gene number 2. On this clone itself: This receptor's antigen is unknown.

The cohort consisted of some 730 healthy bone marrow donors. At the time of sampling, all cohort members were nominally healthy, though unrecorded immune exposures were likely present. The donor was CMV seropositive and was included in the group of approximately 310 seropositive cohort members. Each donor provided a peripheral blood sample, and peripheral blood mononuclear cells were used for TCR beta sequencing. The Qiagen DNeasy Blood Extraction Kit was used to extract genomic DNA from the blood cell samples. Library preparation used the immunoSEQ multiplex PCR assay. For the multiplex PCR, a mixture combining 60 forward primers for TCR Vbeta segments and 13 reverse primers for TCR Jbeta segments was used. The CDR3 region of rearranged TCR beta genes was amplified from genomic DNA with a multiplex PCR assay. The Illumina HiSeq System was used to sequence the amplified TCR beta libraries as 87-base-pair reads. The authors' pipeline ran thus. Across the 700 or so repertoires, a later analysis counted tens of millions of unique TCR beta chains, roughly 11 million of which were shared by at least two donors. To remove PCR and sequencing errors, raw reads were error-corrected and collapsed into unique sequences using a nearest-neighbor algorithm that merged closely related sequences. CDR3 sequences were aligned to IMGT reference sequences to assign V, D and J gene segments. For a sequence to be retained, a match of at least six nucleotides was required to both a V gene segment and a J gene segment. A rearrangement counted as productive if the CDR3 had no stop codons and remained in frame with V and J, and every other rearrangement counted as non-productive. Following IMGT convention, CDR3 was defined as the stretch from the second conserved V-encoded cysteine up to the conserved J-encoded phenylalanine. Sequences without an unambiguous match to a single V gene segment were excluded from the earlier analysis of 450 to 750 of the donors. An earlier analysis of approximately 590 of the donors called V segments functional above 56.7% productive rearrangements and segregating when the between-donor standard deviation exceeded 5%. A statistical classification framework was built for diagnosing cytomegalovirus status from the catalog of TCR beta chain sequences. V and J gene assignment, in a later analysis, came from comparing TCR nucleotide sequences with IMGT/GENE-DB human TR gene sequences. A later analysis assigned CDR3 sequences and most-parsimonious VDJ recombination scenarios with the TCRdist pipeline. In a later analysis, each TCR beta chain was defined by its CDR3 amino acid sequence together with its V-gene family, and reads lacking a unique V-gene family were excluded. To address suspected cross-contamination and a sequencing artifact, a later analysis removed over 500 highly shared, low-generation-probability nucleotide sequences. In a later analysis, a clonal expansion index was calculated for each public chain from normalized within-repertoire ranks of inferred template counts. A later analysis computed generation probabilities with a VDJ recombination model fitted to out-of-frame rearrangements, and checked the results against IGoR. A later analysis scored TCR-TCR, TCR-HLA and TCR-CMV co-occurrence with hypergeometric tests, applying a repertoire-size bias correction to TCR pairs. In a later analysis, false discovery rates were estimated by permuting HLA or CMV assignments 20 times. A later analysis grouped co-occurring TCRs with DBSCAN, adding TCRdist sequence similarity when clustering within HLA-allele-positive subsets. Repertoires with fewer than 30,000 or more than 120,000 public chains, plus five repertoires with anomalous nucleotide sharing, were excluded from co-occurrence clustering. The table comes from immuneACCESS by way of TCRdb, which keeps in-frame sequences with V and J called. Part of the clones is missing from these tables; in studies checked, under half for an unresolved V gene and the rest for unknown reasons. Clone size and V and J calls were adopted from that table, with D and trimming inferred from the DNA. The table for this sample records about 55,000 clones. Of the sample, approximately 9% falls within the top ten clones.

This chain joins TRBV19 to TRBJ2-3, with TRBD2 identical over 13 junction bases. Sample: PBMCs. The receptor's source is a man aged 50 to 59 in good health and CMV-seropositive. The nucleotides are TGTGCCAGTAAGACTAGCGGGGGGCGCACAGATACGCAGTATTTT. Its coded protein is CASKTSGGRTDTQYF.